The source of this T cell receptor (beta chain) is a study of T cells after yellow fever vaccination. Study-wide results and limits: Primary-vaccination clones mostly resurfaced post-booster (around 95% CD4, more than 80% CD8).

CDR3 length: 13 residues. V was pared by 0 bases and J by 3 bases, with 9 bases between. Per the germline V gene, CDR1 is DFQATT and CDR2 is SNEGSKA (reference sequence). Remarks on this clonotype: Its antigen is as yet unknown.

Conversion of TCR transcripts into cDNA relied on 5'RACE template switching, which added a universal primer site and UMIs. TCRdb analysed the 5' RACE reads with MiXCR anew, one entry per CDR3 protein. This table holds 620,000 or so distinct CDR3 sequences, roughly a sixth found once. This receptor was taken from a man aged 18 to 35 who received the YFV17D yellow fever vaccine. Sequences were derived from PBMCs, sampled 5 to 6 days after the first yellow fever vaccination. This rearrangement joins TRBV20-1 to TRBJ2-7; D gene uncertain. Here the CDR3 reads CSARDRIGYEQYF. The CDR3 nucleotides read TGCAGTGCTAGAGATCGGATCGGCTACGAGCAGTACTTC.